This TCR beta chain was obtained from a study of blood T cell repertoires in COVID-19. Study background: Donors in the United States, Italy and Spain gave samples during acute or convalescent COVID-19. From T cells, B-cell-depleted T cells, or PBMCs came the material, which was cDNA or gDNA.

In the authors' methods: How many nucleated cells were present was estimated from reference gene primer amplification. The table came from immunoSEQ multiplex PCR; TCRdb's copy has only in-frame clones and leaves some out. That table furnishes V, J and clone size, whereas the DNA furnished D and trimming. The sample has around 160,000 clones; around nine tenths are singletons. This sequence was found in a human donor in a cohort sampled during active COVID-19. What was sequenced was peripheral blood.

CDR3 sequence: CASSEETGRGETQYF. The CDR3 DNA reads as TGTGCCAGCAGTGAAGAAACAGGGCGAGGGGAGACCCAGTACTTC. The J gene is TRBJ2-5, the V gene TRBV2; D is perhaps TRBD1 (6 bases). This CDR3 contains 15 residues. Germline lookup yields CDR1 SNHLY and CDR2 FYNNEI. The ends were cut back, 1 base at V and 5 bases at J, with 14 bases in the middle.